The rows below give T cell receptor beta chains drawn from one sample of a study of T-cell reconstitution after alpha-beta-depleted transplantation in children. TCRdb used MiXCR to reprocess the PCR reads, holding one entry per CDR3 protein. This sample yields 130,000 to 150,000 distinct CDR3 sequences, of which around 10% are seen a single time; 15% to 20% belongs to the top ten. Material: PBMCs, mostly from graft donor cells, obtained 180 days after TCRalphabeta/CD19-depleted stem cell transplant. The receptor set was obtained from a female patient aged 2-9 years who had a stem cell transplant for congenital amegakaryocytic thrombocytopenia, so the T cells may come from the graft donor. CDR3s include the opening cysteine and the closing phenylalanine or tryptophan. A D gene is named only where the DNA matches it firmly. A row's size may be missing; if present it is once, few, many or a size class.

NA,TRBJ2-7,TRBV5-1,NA,TGCGCCAGCAGCTACCCAGGGGAGTCCTACGAGCAGTACTTC,CASSYPGESYEQYF
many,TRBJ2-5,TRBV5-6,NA,TGTGCCAGCAGCAGTGGACTGTACCAAGAGACCCAGTACTTC,CASSSGLYQETQYF
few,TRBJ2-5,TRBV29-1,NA,TGCAGTACTACCTTAGGGCCCGTGGGAGAGACCCAGTACTTC,CSTTLGPVGETQYF
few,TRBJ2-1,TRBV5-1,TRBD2,TGCGCCAGCAGCCCCTCCGGACTAGCGGGGGGATACAATGAGCAGTTCTTC,CASSPSGLAGGYNEQFF
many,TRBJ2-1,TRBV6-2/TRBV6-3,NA,TGTGCCAGCAGTTACTTCATTGGGTCGGCCTACAATGAGCAGTTCTTC,CASSYFIGSAYNEQFF
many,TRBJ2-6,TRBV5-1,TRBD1,TGCGCCAGCAGCTTGCAGGGGGTTGGGGCCAACGTCCTGACTTTC,CASSLQGVGANVLTF
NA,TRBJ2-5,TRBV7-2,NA,TGTGCCAGCACCCCCGAGGCCTTCGAAGAGACCCAGTACTTC,CASTPEAFEETQYF
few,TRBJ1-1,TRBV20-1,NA,TGCAGTGCTAAACACGGCAGAACTGAAGCTTTCTTT,CSAKHGRTEAFF
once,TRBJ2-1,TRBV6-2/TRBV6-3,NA,TGTGCCAGCAGTATCCTAGACAGCAACAATGAGCAGTTCTTC,CASSILDSNNEQFF
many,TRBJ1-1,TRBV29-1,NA,TGCAGCGTGGAGACCTGGGGGGGTATTTGGACTTTCTTT,CSVETWGGIWTFF
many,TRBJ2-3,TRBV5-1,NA,TGTGCCAGCAGCTTAGGCGGAAGCACAGATACGCAGTATTTT,CASSLGGSTDTQYF
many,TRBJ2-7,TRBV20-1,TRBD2,TGCAGTGCCCTAGCGGGAGGGCTCGACGAGCAGTACTTC,CSALAGGLDEQYF
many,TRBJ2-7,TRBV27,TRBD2,TGTGCCAGCAGCCAAGCGGGGGGCCCCTACGAGCAGTACTTC,CASSQAGGPYEQYF
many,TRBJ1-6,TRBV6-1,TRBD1,TGTGCCAGCAGGACGACAGGGGTAGCTTCACCCCTCCACTTT,CASRTTGVASPLHF
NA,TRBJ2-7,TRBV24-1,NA,TGTGCCACCACTGTAGGGGCTGGACCCTACGAGCAGTACTTC,CATTVGAGPYEQYF
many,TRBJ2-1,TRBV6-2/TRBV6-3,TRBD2,TGTGCCAGCAGTTATATATTCCCGGGACTAAACAATGAGCAGTTCTTC,CASSYIFPGLNNEQFF
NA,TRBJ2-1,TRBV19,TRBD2,TGTGCCAGTAGTATATGTTTAGCGGGAGGGCCCTTCTTGTATGTTGAGCAGTTCTTC,CASSICLAGGPFLYVEQFF
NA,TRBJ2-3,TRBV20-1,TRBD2,TGCAGTGCTAGACCCTCGAGGGTAGCGGGTGTCACAGATACGCAGTATTTT,CSARPSRVAGVTDTQYF
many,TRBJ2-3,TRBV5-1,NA,TGCGCCAGCAGCTTGGCCACTAGCCAGAACACAGATACGCAGTATTTT,CASSLATSQNTDTQYF
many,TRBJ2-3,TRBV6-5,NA,TGTGCCAGCTGGCGGGGCGGGGATACGCAGTATTTT,CASWRGGDTQYF
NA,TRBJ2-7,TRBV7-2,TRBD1,TGTGCCAGCAGCTTAGTGGGACAGGGGTTTCGCGAGCAGTACTTC,CASSLVGQGFREQYF
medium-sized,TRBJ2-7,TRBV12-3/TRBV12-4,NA,TGTGCCAGCAGCTTCGGGACACGCTACGAGCAGTACTTC,CASSFGTRYEQYF
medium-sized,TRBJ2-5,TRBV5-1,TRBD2,TGCGCCAGCAGCTTGGCGACTAGCGGGAGGGCGCAAGAGACCCAGTACTTC,CASSLATSGRAQETQYF
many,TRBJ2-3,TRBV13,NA,TGTGCCAGCAGCCTGCGATCCACAGATACGCAGTATTTT,CASSLRSTDTQYF
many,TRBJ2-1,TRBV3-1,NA,TGTGCCAGCAGCCATCCGCGGGGTAACGAGCAGTTCTTC,CASSHPRGNEQFF
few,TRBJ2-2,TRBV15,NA,TGTGCCACCAGCACGGTCTGGGCCGGGGAGCTGTTTTTT,CATSTVWAGELFF
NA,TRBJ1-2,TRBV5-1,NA,TGCGCCAGCAGCCAGCAGGGGAACTATGGCTACACCTTC,CASSQQGNYGYTF
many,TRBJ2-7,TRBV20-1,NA,TGCAGTGTCCCGAGACAGTCCTACGAGCAGTACTTC,CSVPRQSYEQYF
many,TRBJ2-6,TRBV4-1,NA,TGCGCCAGCAGCCAAGTAGGAAGCTCTGGGGCCAACGTCCTGACTTTC,CASSQVGSSGANVLTF
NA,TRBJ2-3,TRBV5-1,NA,TGCGCCAGCAGCCCGGGGAACACAGATACGCAGTATTTT,CASSPGNTDTQYF
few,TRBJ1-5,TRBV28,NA,TGTGCCAGCACCCCGAGTGTTTGGGGTAGGGGCAATCAGCCCCAGCATTTT,CASTPSVWGRGNQPQHF